The clone carrying this T cell receptor (beta chain) was detected once. The data derive from a study of control samples from healthy donors and cancer patients. Sequencing used immunoSEQ multiplex PCR; TCRdb keeps in-frame clones, though not all of them. This table holds under 450,000 clones, around 90% found once. Germline CDR1 reads LGHDT; CDR2 reads YNNKEL (reference sequence). Trimming removed 8 bases at V and 4 bases at J, with 5 bases between. This CDR3 is 11 amino acids long. The clonotype originates from a middle-aged man with head and neck cancer. J is TRBJ2-2 and V is TRBV3-1 (or the pseudogene TRBV3-2); D unresolved. Sequenced material: PBMCs. CDR3 loop: CASGPTGELFF. The CDR3 nucleotides read TGTGCCAGCGGTCCCACCGGGGAGCTGTTTTTT.